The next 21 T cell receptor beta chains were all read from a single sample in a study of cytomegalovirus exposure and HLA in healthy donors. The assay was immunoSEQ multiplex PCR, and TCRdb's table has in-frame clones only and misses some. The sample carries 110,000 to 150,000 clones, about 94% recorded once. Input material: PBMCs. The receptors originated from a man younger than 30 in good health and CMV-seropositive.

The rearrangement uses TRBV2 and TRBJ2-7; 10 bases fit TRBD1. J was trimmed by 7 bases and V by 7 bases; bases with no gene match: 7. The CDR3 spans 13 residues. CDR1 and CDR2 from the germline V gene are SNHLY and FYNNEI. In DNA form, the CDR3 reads TGTGCCAGCAAGGGACAGGGGCGCCGAGAGCAGTACTTC. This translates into CASKGQGRREQYF. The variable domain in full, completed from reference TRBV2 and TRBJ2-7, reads EPEVTQTPSHQVTQMGQEVILRCVPISNHLYFYWYRQILGQKVEFLVSFYNNEISEKSEIFDDQFSVERPDGSNFTLKIRSTKLEDSAMYFCASKGQGRREQYFGPGTRLTVT.

This chain's CDR3 is CASSPKETQYF. The CDR3 nucleotides read TGTGCCAGCAGTCCCAAAGAGACCCAGTACTTC. The chain is built from TRBV27 and TRBJ2-5; D unresolved. The CDR3 runs to 11 residues. Trimming pared 5 bases from V and 3 bases from J, leaving 4 bases between. Germline lookup yields CDR1 MNHEY and CDR2 SMNVEV (reference sequence).

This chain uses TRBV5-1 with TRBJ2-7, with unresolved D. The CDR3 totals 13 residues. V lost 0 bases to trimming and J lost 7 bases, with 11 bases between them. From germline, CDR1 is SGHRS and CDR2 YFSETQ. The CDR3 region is CASSLAPNREQYF. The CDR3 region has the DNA TGCGCCAGCAGCTTGGCACCCAATAGAGAGCAGTACTTC.

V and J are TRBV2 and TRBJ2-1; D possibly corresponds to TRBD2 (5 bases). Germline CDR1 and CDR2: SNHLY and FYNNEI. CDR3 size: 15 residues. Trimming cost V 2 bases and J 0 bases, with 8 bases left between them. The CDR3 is CASSELGSSYNEQFF. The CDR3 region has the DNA TGTGCCAGCAGTGAACTAGGGAGCTCCTACAATGAGCAGTTCTTC.

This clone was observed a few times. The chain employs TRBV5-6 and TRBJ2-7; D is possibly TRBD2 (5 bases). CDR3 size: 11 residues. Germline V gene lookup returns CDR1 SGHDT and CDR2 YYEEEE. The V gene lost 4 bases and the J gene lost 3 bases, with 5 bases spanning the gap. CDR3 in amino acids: CASSRDYEQYF. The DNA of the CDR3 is TGTGCCAGCAGCCGGGACTACGAGCAGTACTTC.

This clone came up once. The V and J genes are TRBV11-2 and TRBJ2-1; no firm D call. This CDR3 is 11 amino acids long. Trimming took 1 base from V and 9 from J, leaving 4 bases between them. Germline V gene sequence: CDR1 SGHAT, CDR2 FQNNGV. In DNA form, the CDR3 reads TGTGCCAGCAGCTTAGCCAGTGAGCAGTTCTTC. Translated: CASSLASEQFF.

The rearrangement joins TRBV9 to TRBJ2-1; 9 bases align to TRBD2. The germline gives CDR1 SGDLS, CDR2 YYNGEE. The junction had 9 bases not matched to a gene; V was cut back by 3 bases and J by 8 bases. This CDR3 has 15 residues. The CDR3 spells CASSAWGPSGDEQFF. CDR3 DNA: TGTGCCAGCAGCGCCTGGGGACCTAGCGGGGATGAGCAGTTCTTC.

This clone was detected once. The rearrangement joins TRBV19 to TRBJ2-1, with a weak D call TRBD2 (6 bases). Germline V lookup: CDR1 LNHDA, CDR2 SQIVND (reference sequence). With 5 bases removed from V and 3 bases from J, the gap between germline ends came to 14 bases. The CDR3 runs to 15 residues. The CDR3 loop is CASSSAGYDYNEQFF. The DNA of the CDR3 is TGTGCCAGTAGTTCAGCGGGTTACGACTACAATGAGCAGTTCTTC.

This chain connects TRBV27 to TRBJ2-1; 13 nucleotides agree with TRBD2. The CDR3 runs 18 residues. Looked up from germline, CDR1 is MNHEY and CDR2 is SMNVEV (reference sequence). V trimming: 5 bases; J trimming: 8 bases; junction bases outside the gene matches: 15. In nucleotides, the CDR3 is TGTGCCAGCAGTAATCCTGGGACTAGCGGGACTAGCCTCGATGAGCAGTTCTTC. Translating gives CASSNPGTSGTSLDEQFF.

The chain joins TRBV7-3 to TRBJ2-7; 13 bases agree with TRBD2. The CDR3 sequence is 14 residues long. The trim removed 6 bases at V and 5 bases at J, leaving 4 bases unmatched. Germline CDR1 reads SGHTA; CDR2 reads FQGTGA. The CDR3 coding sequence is TGTGCCAGCAGTTCTGGACTAGCGGGGGACGAGCAGTACTTC. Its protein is CASSSGLAGDEQYF.

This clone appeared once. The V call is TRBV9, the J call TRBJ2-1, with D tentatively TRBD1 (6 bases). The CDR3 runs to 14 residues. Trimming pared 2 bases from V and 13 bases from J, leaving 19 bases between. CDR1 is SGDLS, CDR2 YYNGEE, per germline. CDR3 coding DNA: TGTGCCAGCAGCGTGGGGACACAAAAAAGTTCCCAGTTCTTC. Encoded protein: CASSVGTQKSSQFF.

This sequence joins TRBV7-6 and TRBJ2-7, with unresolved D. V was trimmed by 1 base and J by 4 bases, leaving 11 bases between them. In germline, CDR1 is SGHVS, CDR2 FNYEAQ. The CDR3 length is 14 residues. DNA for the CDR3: TGTGCCAGCAGCTTAGAGGCGGAAGATTACGAGCAGTACTTC. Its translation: CASSLEAEDYEQYF.

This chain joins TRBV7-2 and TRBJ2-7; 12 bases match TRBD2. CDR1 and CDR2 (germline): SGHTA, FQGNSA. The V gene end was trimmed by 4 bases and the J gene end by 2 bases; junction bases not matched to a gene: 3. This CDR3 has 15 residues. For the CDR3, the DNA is TGTGCCAGCAGCTCAGGACTAGCGGGGCCCTACGAGCAGTACTTC. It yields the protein CASSSGLAGPYEQYF.

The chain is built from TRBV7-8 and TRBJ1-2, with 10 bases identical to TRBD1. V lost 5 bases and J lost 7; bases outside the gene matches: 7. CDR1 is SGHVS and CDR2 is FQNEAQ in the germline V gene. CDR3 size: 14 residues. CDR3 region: CASSPLTGGGGYTF. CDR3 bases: TGTGCCAGCAGCCCCTTGACAGGGGGCGGTGGCTACACCTTC.

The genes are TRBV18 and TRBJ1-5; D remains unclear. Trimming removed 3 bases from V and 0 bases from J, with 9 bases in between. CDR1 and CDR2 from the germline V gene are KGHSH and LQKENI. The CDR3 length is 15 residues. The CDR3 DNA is TGTGCCAGCTCACCGAGGCCAGATAGCAATCAGCCCCAGCATTTT. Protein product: CASSPRPDSNQPQHF.

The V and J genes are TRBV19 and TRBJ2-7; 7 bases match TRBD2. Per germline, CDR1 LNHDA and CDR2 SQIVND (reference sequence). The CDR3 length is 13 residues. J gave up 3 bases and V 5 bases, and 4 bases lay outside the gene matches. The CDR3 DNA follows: TGTGCCAGTAGTTTTGGACTAGTCTACGAGCAGTACTTC. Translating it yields CASSFGLVYEQYF. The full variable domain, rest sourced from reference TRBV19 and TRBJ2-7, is DGGITQSPKYLFRKEGQNVTLSCEQNLNHDAMYWYRQDPGQGLRLIYYSQIVNDFQKGDIAEGYSVSREKKESFPLTVTSAQKNPTAFYLCASSFGLVYEQYFGPGTRLTVT.

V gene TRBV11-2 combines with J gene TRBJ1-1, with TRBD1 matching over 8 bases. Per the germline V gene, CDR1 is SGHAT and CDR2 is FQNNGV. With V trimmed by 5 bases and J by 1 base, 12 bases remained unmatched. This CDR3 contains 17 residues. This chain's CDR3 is CASSVDRVDLSNTEAFF. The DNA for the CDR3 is TGTGCCAGCAGCGTGGACAGGGTCGATCTCTCGAACACTGAAGCTTTCTTT.

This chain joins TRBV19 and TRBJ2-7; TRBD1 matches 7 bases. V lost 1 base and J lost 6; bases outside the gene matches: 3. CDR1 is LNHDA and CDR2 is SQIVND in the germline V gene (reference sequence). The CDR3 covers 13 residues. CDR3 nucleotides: TGTGCCAGTAGTATAGGAAACAGGGGCGAGCAGTACTTC. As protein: CASSIGNRGEQYF.

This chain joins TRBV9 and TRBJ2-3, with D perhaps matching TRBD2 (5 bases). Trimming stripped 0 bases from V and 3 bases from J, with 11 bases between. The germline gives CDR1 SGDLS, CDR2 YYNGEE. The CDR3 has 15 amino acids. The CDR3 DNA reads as TGTGCCAGCAGCGTAGAACTAGAGGTGACAGATACGCAGTATTTT. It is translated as CASSVELEVTDTQYF. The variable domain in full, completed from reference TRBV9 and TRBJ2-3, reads DSGVTQTPKHLITATGQRVTLRCSPRSGDLSVYWYQQSLDQGLQFLIQYYNGEERAKGNILERFSAQQFPDLHSELNLSSLELGDSALYFCASSVELEVTDTQYFGPGTRLTVL.

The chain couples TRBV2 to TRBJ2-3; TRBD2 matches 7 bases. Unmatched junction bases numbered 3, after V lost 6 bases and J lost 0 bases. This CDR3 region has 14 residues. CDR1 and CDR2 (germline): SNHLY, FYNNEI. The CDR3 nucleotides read TGTGCCAGCAGGGAACTAGCGAGCACAGATACGCAGTATTTT. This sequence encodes CASRELASTDTQYF.

The chain's CDR3 is CASREAATNEKLFF. The CDR3 DNA reads as TGTGCCAGCAGAGAGGCGGCAACTAATGAAAAACTGTTTTTT. The V and J genes are TRBV28 and TRBJ1-4; D unclear. From germline, CDR1 is MDHEN and CDR2 SYDVKM. The CDR3 runs 14 residues. Trimming cost V 6 bases and J 0 bases, with 8 bases left between them.